This T cell receptor beta chain appears in the sequencing data of a study of beta chain features in type 1 diabetes. General study points: In these data, an HLA type influence on TCRB rearrangement remained unresolved.

Trimming took off 2 bases at V and 5 bases at J, with 4 bases between the two ends. CDR3 length equals 12 residues. Germline loops: CDR1 MNHNY, CDR2 SVGAGI (reference sequence). Reverse transcribing all isolated RNA meant expressed TCRB transcripts were sequenced. About 4 million reads was the average for naive, central memory and regulatory T cell samples. Clones were sequenced by immunoSEQ multiplex PCR, and TCRdb holds only the in-frame ones, with some missing. This sample has 250,000 to 350,000 clones, with approximately 11% found just once. In the case of this clone: Its antigen is undetermined.

What was sequenced was naive CD4+ T cells from blood. This TCR came from a woman aged 25 to 39 in good health. This chain connects TRBV6-6 to TRBJ1-5; D is unclear. The CDR3: CASSYEDQPQHF. The CDR3 DNA reads TGTGCCAGCAGTTACGAGGATCAGCCCCAGCATTTT.